The present TCR beta chain was sequenced within a study of regulatory T cells in long-lasting Graves disease. Study conclusions and caveats: Persistent Graves' disease cases displayed lower TCR diversity than newly diagnosed ones. The number of shared public clonotypes was higher in persistent patients (approximately 2,600) than new patients (over 900).

This clonotype was observed a few times. As yet, its antigen is unknown. Arm-PCR with iRepertoire HTBI primers amplified the CDR3 regions for these TCR beta libraries. A single record per CDR3 protein comes from TCRdb applying MiXCR to the multiplex PCR reads. The sample carries some 490,000 distinct CDR3 sequences, 12% recorded once. The time point is: newly diagnosed GD, antithyroid drugs for less than 3 months. Researchers made the TCR library from RNA that was extracted from PBMCs. A peripheral blood sample, nine milliliters in volume, was drawn into EDTA tubes. Germline V lookup: CDR1 MNHEY, CDR2 SVGEGT. V dropped 5 bases and J dropped 11 bases, with 21 bases sitting between them. This CDR3 has 14 amino acids. The same sample was also used in a study of T cells in Graves' hyperthyroidism and ophthalmopathy.

The J gene is TRBJ1-1, the V gene TRBV6-2 or TRBV6-3; tentative D call: TRBD1 (6 bases). The sequence derives from a woman in her 30s with Graves disease. The starting material was peripheral blood mononuclear cells (PBMCs), obtained at new diagnosis, from a patient treated with antithyroid drugs. The CDR3 DNA reads TGTGCCAGCAGTACACGATACAGGGCGTTGGGCGCTTTCTTT. Its translation is CASSTRYRALGAFF.